The 10 T cell receptor beta chains in this list originate from one sample, sequenced in a study of cytomegalovirus exposure and HLA in healthy donors. 13 Jbeta primers and 60 Vbeta primers were used for the PCR. Assay used: immunoSEQ multiplex PCR; TCRdb lists only in-frame clones, some missing. There are over 85,000 clones in the sample; roughly 80% occur only once, and roughly 7.1% lies in the top ten. Sequencing was performed on PBMCs. The receptors come from a female donor in good health and CMV-seronegative.

The gene calls are TRBV30 and TRBJ1-1; 10 nucleotides line up with TRBD1. The CDR3 is 15 amino acids. Germline CDR1 and CDR2: GTSNPN and SVGIG (reference sequence). The trim removed 0 bases at V and 1 base at J, leaving 2 bases unmatched. The CDR3: CAWSVWTGGNTEAFF. DNA of the CDR3: TGTGCCTGGAGTGTATGGACAGGGGGGAACACTGAAGCTTTCTTT. Together with reference TRBV30 and TRBJ1-1, the CDR3 gives the full variable domain: SQTIHQWPATLVQPVGSPLSLECTVEGTSNPNLYWYRQAAGRGLQLLFYSVGIGQISSEVPQNLSASRPQDRQFILSSKKLLLSDSGFYLCAWSVWTGGNTEAFFGQGTRLTVV.

V gene TRBV11-3 combines with J gene TRBJ2-7, with 10 bases matching TRBD1. This CDR3 region has 14 residues. J gave up 3 bases and V 1 base, and 0 bases lay outside the gene matches. Germline loops: CDR1 SGHNT, CDR2 YENEEA. The CDR3 bases are TGTGCCAGCAGCTTAGGGACAGGGGGCTACGAGCAGTACTTC. It is translated as CASSLGTGGYEQYF.

The chain couples TRBV27 to TRBJ1-6; the D gene is possibly TRBD1 (5 bases). The CDR3 length is 16 residues. The V end was cut by 6 bases, the J end by 0 bases, with 12 bases between. The germline V gene has CDR1 MNHEY and CDR2 SMNVEV (reference sequence). For the CDR3, the DNA is TGTGCCAGCAGCGCGGGACGCAGCTCCTATAATTCACCCCTCCACTTT. Its translation is CASSAGRSSYNSPLHF.

As concerns this clone: The junction shows a germline mismatch at one end, possibly a read error. The gene calls are TRBV19 and TRBJ2-2; D may be TRBD1 (6 bases). CDR3 size: 16 residues. CDR1 is LNHDA and CDR2 is SQIVND in the germline V gene (reference sequence). This CDR3 is CAGSLQGGVGTGELFF. The CDR3 region has the DNA TGTGCCGGTAGCTTACAGGGTGGGGTAGGCACCGGGGAGCTGTTTTTT.

V is TRBV27 and J is TRBJ2-7, with TRBD2 matching over 7 bases. Germline CDR1 reads MNHEY; CDR2 reads SMNVEV (reference sequence). This CDR3 is built from 15 residues. V gave up 6 bases and J gave up 5 bases; unmatched junction bases: 13. CDR3 sequence (DNA): TGTGCCAGCAGCCCGTTCTTAGCGGGTCCGCACGAGCAGTACTTC. This translates into CASSPFLAGPHEQYF.

This clone was seen a few times. This chain links TRBV13 with TRBJ2-7, with D uncertain. Germline CDR1 reads PRHDT; CDR2 reads FYEKMQ (reference sequence). The CDR3 contains 16 residues. Deletions cut 3 bases from V and 0 bases from J, with 15 bases between. The CDR3 bases are TGTGCCAGCAGCTTTTCTGCTGGCTCCTCCTCCTACGAGCAGTACTTC. Amino acids: CASSFSAGSSSYEQYF.

A single count supports this clone. J is TRBJ2-3 and V is TRBV7-3; 10 bases fit TRBD1. The CDR3 has 16 amino acids. Germline V lookup: CDR1 SGHTA, CDR2 FQGTGA. Trimming cost V 5 bases and J 3 bases; bases outside gene matches: 8. CDR3 sequence (DNA): TGTGCCAGCAGCCCATACCCGGGACAGGGGACAGATACGCAGTATTTT. Protein sequence: CASSPYPGQGTDTQYF.

This clone was found a few times. This sequence joins TRBV28 and TRBJ2-1, with D possibly being TRBD2 (5 bases). V lost 6 bases to trimming and J lost 9 bases, with 12 bases between them. The CDR3 has 12 amino acids. In germline, CDR1 is MDHEN, CDR2 SYDVKM. CDR3 coding DNA: TGTGCCAGCAGATTACTAGTCGGTGAGCAGTTCTTC. Protein: CASRLLVGEQFF.

V usage is TRBV7-3 and J usage is TRBJ2-2; 12 bases align to TRBD2. This CDR3 has 17 residues. The germline CDR1 and CDR2 sequences are SGHTA and FQGTGA. Germline trimming cut 5 bases from V and 5 bases from J; bases unmatched to any gene: 9. The CDR3 DNA reads as TGTGCCAGCAGCCACCCCCTAGCGGGAGGGCGAACCGGGGAGCTGTTTTTT. Translated: CASSHPLAGGRTGELFF.

This clone was seen only once. The chain is built from TRBV5-4 and TRBJ2-5; TRBD2 agrees at 9 bases. The CDR3 is made up of 15 amino acids. CDR1 and CDR2 (germline): SGHNT, YYREEE (reference sequence). Losses at the gene ends were 0 bases for V and 9 bases for J; bases not matched to a gene: 9. The CDR3 DNA is TGTGCCAGCAGCTTGGGGGTAGCGGGGGCAAGTGCCCAGTACTTC. Translating gives CASSLGVAGASAQYF.